One and the same sample provided the 22 T cell receptor beta chains below, sequenced in a study of spatial heterogeneity in lung cancer. Noted time point: sample taken at primary tumor resection. Sequencing was performed on whole RNA extracted from tumor and nontumor lung tissue, or from frozen PBMC, and the material was left unsorted. TCRdb processed the 5' RACE reads anew with MiXCR; each CDR3 protein has one entry. This table holds some 5,100 distinct CDR3 sequences, 20% to 30% found once. Source: PBMCs, taken at surgery. The receptors originated from a male donor with early-stage non-small cell lung cancer.

This clonotype is labeled as medium-sized (0.01 to 0.1%). This sequence joins TRBV12-3 or TRBV12-4 and TRBJ2-3; TRBD2 might be the D (5 bases). CDR3 length equals 16 residues. V lost 4 bases and J 1 base, leaving 15 bases between the germline ends. The CDR3 sequence: CASSYPGSAGTDTQYF. The CDR3, as DNA: TGTGCCAGCAGTTACCCGGGTAGCGCGGGCACAGATACGCAGTATTTT.

Judged by abundance, this clonotype is medium-sized. The V and J genes are TRBV5-1 and TRBJ1-1; TRBD1 might be the D (6 bases). Germline V CDR1 and CDR2: SGHRS, YFSETQ. CDR3 size: 14 residues. Trimming left V 0 bases short and J 1 base short, with 7 bases between. This chain's CDR3 is CASSLATGNTEAFF. For the CDR3, the DNA is TGCGCCAGCAGCTTGGCGACAGGGAACACTGAAGCTTTCTTT.

This clonotype is termed medium-sized. In DNA form, the CDR3 reads TGCAGTGCTAGAGAGTACCCTAGCGGCACAGATACGCAGTATTTT. It specifies CSAREYPSGTDTQYF. The V call is TRBV20-1, the J call TRBJ2-3, with D possibly TRBD2 on 6 matching bases. Looked up from germline, CDR1 is DFQATT and CDR2 is SNEGSKA (reference sequence). The germline V and J ends were trimmed by 0 bases and 1 base, with 11 bases remaining between them. The CDR3 length is 15 residues.

This clonotype was counted a single time. The V and J genes are TRBV6-1 and TRBJ1-5; 7 nucleotides align to TRBD1. Germline V lookup: CDR1 MNHNS, CDR2 SASEGT. The V segment lost 5 bases and the J segment 9 bases; nucleotides outside the gene matches: 10. This CDR3 contains 14 residues. The CDR3 spells CASSPGQALWPQHF. The CDR3, as DNA: TGTGCCAGCAGTCCCGGACAGGCTTTGTGGCCCCAGCATTTT.

J is TRBJ1-2 and V is TRBV11-2; D is unresolved. This CDR3 is built from 17 residues. Germline V gene sequence: CDR1 SGHAT, CDR2 FQNNGV. The germline V and J ends were trimmed by 4 bases and 0 bases, with 18 bases remaining between them. The CDR3 DNA reads as TGTGCCAGCAGCTCCCACAAGGGCAGCCTTGCTAACTATGGCTACACCTTC. Amino acids: CASSSHKGSLANYGYTF.

This clonotype has just a few counts. The J gene is TRBJ2-2, the V gene TRBV15, with D perhaps matching TRBD2 (6 bases). CDR3 length: 16 residues. The V end was cut by 3 bases, the J end by 4 bases, with 15 bases between. Germline CDR1 is LNHNV and CDR2 is YYDKDF (reference sequence). As DNA, the CDR3 is TGTGCCACCAGCAGTTGGGGGGATGTTTCCACCGGGGAGCTGTTTTTT. It specifies CATSSWGDVSTGELFF.

Judged by abundance, this clonotype is medium-sized. A read error may produce the germline difference seen at one junction end. CDR3 in DNA: TGCGCCAGCAGCCAGGGATGGGGGACCCTACAGAACTTC. Amino acids: CASSQGWGTLQNF. V and J are TRBV4-1 and TRBJ2-7, with D perhaps being TRBD1 or TRBD2 (5 bases each). The germline V gene encodes CDR1 MGHRA and CDR2 YSYEKL. This CDR3 has 13 residues.

The V gene is TRBV29-1, the J gene TRBJ1-2; D is possibly TRBD1 (6 bases). CDR3 length equals 14 residues. CDR1 is SQVTM, CDR2 ANQGSEA, per germline. Trimming took 3 bases from V and 3 from J, leaving 14 bases between them. CDR3 DNA: TGCAGCGTTGACGGCGAACAGGGCTACTATGGCTACACCTTC. Translated, it gives CSVDGEQGYYGYTF.

The chain joins TRBV7-9 to TRBJ1-1, with D perhaps matching TRBD1 (5 bases). The germline V gene has CDR1 SEHNR and CDR2 FQNEAQ (reference sequence). The CDR3 loop spans 15 amino acids. Trimming removed 1 base at V and 3 bases at J, with 12 bases between. The CDR3 here is CASSLGQGEDTEAFF. CDR3 in DNA: TGTGCCAGCAGCTTAGGGCAAGGGGAGGACACTGAAGCTTTCTTT. Together with reference TRBV7-9 and TRBJ1-1, the CDR3 gives the full variable domain: DTGVSQNPRHKITKRGQNVTFRCDPISEHNRLYWYRQTLGQGPEFLTYFQNEAQLEKSRLLSDRFSAERPKGSFSTLEIQRTEQGDSAMYLCASSLGQGEDTEAFFGQGTRLTVV.

This clonotype is medium-sized (0.01 to 0.1%). This chain joins TRBV7-7 and TRBJ2-2; maybe TRBD2 (6 bases). CDR1 is SSHAT, CDR2 FNYEAQ, per germline (reference sequence). The CDR3 runs 14 residues. V dropped 5 bases and J dropped 3 bases, with 10 bases sitting between them. The CDR3 DNA sequence: TGTGCCAGCAGCGGGGGGATGGACACCGGGGAGCTGTTTTTT. Encoded protein: CASSGGMDTGELFF.

The J gene is TRBJ2-1, the V gene TRBV28; 12 nucleotides align to TRBD2. This CDR3 has 16 residues. Germline V CDR1 and CDR2: MDHEN, SYDVKM. The trim removed 6 bases at V and 5 bases at J, leaving 8 bases unmatched. The CDR3 DNA reads as TGTGCCAGCAGCCCAATCGGACTAGCGGGGAACAATGAGCAGTTCTTC. It yields the protein CASSPIGLAGNNEQFF.

By proportion, this clonotype is medium-sized. The chain joins TRBV20-1 to TRBJ2-3; possibly TRBD1 for D (5 bases). The CDR3 totals 13 residues. Germline V CDR1 and CDR2: DFQATT, SNEGSKA (reference sequence). The ends were cut back, 4 bases at V and 6 bases at J, with 14 bases in the middle. CDR3 loop: CSAITGAEDTQYF. In DNA form, the CDR3 reads TGCAGTGCTATTACTGGGGCGGAGGATACGCAGTATTTT.

This clonotype appeared many times. The chain joins TRBV13 to TRBJ2-1, with 7 bases lining up with TRBD1. The CDR3 is made up of 21 amino acids. Germline assignment: CDR1 PRHDT and CDR2 FYEKMQ (reference sequence). The V and J ends lost 4 bases and 8 bases, in that order; junction bases with no gene match: 29. The CDR3 DNA reads as TGTGCCAGCAGCTCAGACATAGACAGGGTCCAGCGAACCTCCCTTTTGGATGAGCAGTTCTTC. As protein: CASSSDIDRVQRTSLLDEQFF. The full variable domain, its missing parts supplied by reference TRBV13 and TRBJ2-1, is AAGVIQSPRHLIKEKRETATLKCYPIPRHDTVYWYQQGPGQDPQFLISFYEKMQSDKGSIPDRFSAQQFSDYHSELNMSSLELGDSALYFCASSSDIDRVQRTSLLDEQFFGPGTRLTVL.

The chain recombines TRBV7-3 with TRBJ2-1; tentative D call: TRBD1 (6 bases). This CDR3 is 15 amino acids long. The ends were cut back, 2 bases at V and 2 bases at J, with 10 bases in the middle. The germline CDR1 and CDR2 sequences are SGHTA and FQGTGA. CDR3 sequence (DNA): TGTGCCAGCAGCTTAGGACAGCCCACCTACAATGAGCAGTTCTTC. Protein sequence: CASSLGQPTYNEQFF.

This clonotype qualifies as medium-sized. The genes are TRBV3-1 and TRBJ1-5, with a weak D call TRBD1 (6 bases). V lost 0 bases and J lost 5, with 11 bases in between. Germline CDR1 reads LGHDT; CDR2 reads YNNKEL (reference sequence). The CDR3 loop spans 15 amino acids. The CDR3, as DNA: TGTGCCAGCAGCCAAGATTTGGGGGGGCATCAGCCCCAGCATTTT. This sequence encodes CASSQDLGGHQPQHF. Complete variable domain (other parts from reference TRBV3-1 and TRBJ1-5): DTAVSQTPKYLVTQMGNDKSIKCEQNLGHDTMYWYKQDSKKFLKIMFSYNNKELIINETVPNRFSPKSPDKAHLNLHINSLELGDSAVYFCASSQDLGGHQPQHFGDGTRLSIL.

This clonotype is medium-sized by share. V usage is TRBV5-1 and J usage is TRBJ2-5, with D possibly TRBD2 on 5 matching bases. V lost 2 bases to trimming and J lost 4 bases, with 9 bases between them. The germline gives CDR1 SGHRS, CDR2 YFSETQ. The CDR3 length is 13 residues. The CDR3 DNA follows: TGCGCCAGCAGCTTTGGAGGTCGAGAGACCCAGTACTTC. It yields the protein CASSFGGRETQYF.

This chain links TRBV3-1 with TRBJ2-1; tentatively, D is TRBD2 (5 bases). V lost 0 bases, J lost 7 bases, and 10 bases lay in between. Looked up from germline, CDR1 is LGHDT and CDR2 is YNNKEL (reference sequence). The CDR3 is 14 amino acids. CDR3 region: CASSQDVGANEQFF. CDR3 DNA: TGTGCCAGCAGCCAAGACGTGGGAGCGAATGAGCAGTTCTTC.

This clonotype was seen only a few times. The V call is TRBV7-2, the J call TRBJ2-7; D perhaps matches TRBD1 (5 bases). V shed 4 bases and J shed 7 bases, with 11 bases lying between them. Looked up from germline, CDR1 is SGHTA and CDR2 is FQGNSA. The CDR3 has 12 amino acids. The CDR3 sequence is CASSSQGLEQYF. CDR3 nucleotide sequence: TGTGCCAGCAGCTCTCAGGGTCTTGAGCAGTACTTC.

This clonotype is categorized as medium-sized. The CDR3 reads CASSLVVRDGTYNEQFF. The CDR3 nucleotides are TGTGCCAGCAGCTTAGTAGTGCGGGATGGCACCTACAATGAGCAGTTCTTC. This chain links TRBV13 with TRBJ2-1, with D perhaps matching TRBD2 (6 bases). The germline CDR1 and CDR2 sequences are PRHDT and FYEKMQ (reference sequence). Trimming shortened V by 1 base and J by 2 bases, and 15 bases separated the two germline ends. The CDR3 spans 17 residues.

This clonotype qualifies as medium-sized. J is TRBJ2-7 and V is TRBV11-3, with TRBD1 identical over 7 bases. V was clipped by 1 base and J by 1 base; unmatched bases: 1. The CDR3 is 14 residues long. Per germline, CDR1 SGHNT and CDR2 YENEEA. The CDR3 region has the DNA TGTGCCAGCAGCTTAGGGACAGGTTCCTACGAGCAGTACTTC. This encodes CASSLGTGSYEQYF.

Within the sample, this clonotype is medium-sized. The chain combines TRBV7-8 with TRBJ2-1; 9 nucleotides agree with TRBD2. There are 15 residues in the CDR3. CDR1 and CDR2 (germline): SGHVS, FQNEAQ. The V segment lost 4 bases and the J segment 4 bases; nucleotides outside the gene matches: 5. The CDR3 coding sequence is TGTGCCAGCAGCTCGCTGACTAGCGGATACAATGAGCAGTTCTTC. This gives the protein CASSSLTSGYNEQFF. Filled out from reference TRBV7-8 and TRBJ2-1, the complete variable domain reads GAGVSQSPRYKVAKRGQDVALRCDPISGHVSLFWYQQALGQGPEFLTYFQNEAQLDKSGLPSDRFFAERPEGSVSTLKIQRTQQEDSAVYLCASSSLTSGYNEQFFGPGTRLTVL.

Only a few counts were recorded for this clonotype. The rearrangement uses TRBV28 and TRBJ1-4; TRBD1 matches 8 bases. Germline-derived CDR1 and CDR2 are MDHEN and SYDVKM. V lost 6 bases, J lost 8 bases, and 5 bases stayed unmatched. This CDR3 has 13 amino acids. DNA of the CDR3: TGTGCCAGCAGCTCGGACAGGGAGGAAAAACTGTTTTTT. Protein product: CASSSDREEKLFF.